Sequencing of this T cell receptor (beta chain) was carried out in a study of OX40 agonist ivuxolimab in advanced cancers. Context from the whole study: Ivuxolimab, which targeted the costimulatory receptor OX40 (CD134), was an agonistic, fully human IgG2 monoclonal antibody. Intravenous ivuxolimab was administered to patients every 2 weeks at six dose levels: 0.01, 0.1, 0.3, 1.5, 3 and 10 mg/kg. Among the 52 dose-escalation patients, approximately 20 had hepatocellular carcinoma, around 15 melanoma, 9 renal cell carcinoma and 9 head and neck cancer. A male proportion of roughly 80% and a mean age of 60 years, ranging from about 23 to 90, were recorded for the dose-escalation cohort. Prior anti-PD-1, anti-PD-L1 or anti-CTLA-4 therapy was permitted, and checkpoint inhibitors had been received by roughly 42% of dose-escalation patients. Partial responses were achieved by three dose-escalation patients, of whom one had hepatocellular carcinoma and two had cutaneous melanoma. The purpose of peripheral TCRbeta sequencing was to test whether ivuxolimab changed TCR sequence diversity and led to clonal T-cell expansion. The paper describes the monotherapy dose-escalation part (N of about 54 patients) of the phase I trial of ivuxolimab.

Genomic DNA was isolated from the sorted cells so that the TCRbeta CDR3 region could be sequenced. The immunoSEQ Assay was used for sequencing of TCRbeta CDR3 regions. TCRdb mirrors the immuneACCESS table, restricted to in-frame sequences. Some clones are absent from its copies; in checked studies, under half trace to an unresolved V gene, and the reason for the others is unknown. The table for this sample lists tens of thousands of clones; approximately 92% of them were counted only once. The leading ten clones occupy more than 9% of the sample. The trial excluded patients who had a history of autoimmune disease or were on systemic immunosuppression. Peripheral blood for TCR sequencing was collected from all dose cohorts at baseline, on cycle 4 day 1, and on cycle 7 day 1. Samples came from an open-label, multicenter, first-in-human phase I dose-escalation trial of ivuxolimab. Adults with locally advanced or metastatic melanoma, renal cell, hepatocellular, or head and neck squamous cell carcinoma were enrolled in the trial. Before TCR sequencing, CD4+ T cells and CD8+ T cells were sorted from peripheral blood as separate populations.

Details on this clone: Its antigen remains unidentified. No much larger clone is present one base from it, and per-base qualities are unavailable.

Points the paper makes about the study in general: At doses from 0.1 to 3.0 mg/kg, clonal expansion was seen in both CD4+ and CD8+ blood T cells between baseline and week 6. Low levels of normalized T-cell clonal expansion were also seen in some patients who did not respond. The antigen specificity of the peripheral T cells that underwent clonal expansion was not determined. Partial responders in the 0.1-3.0 mg/kg groups had among the lowest normalized peripheral clonal expansion, especially among CD8+ T cells. On average, CD8+ T cells showed more expanded clones than CD4+ T cells after ivuxolimab.

The CDR3 has 14 amino acids, counting the end cysteine and phenylalanine. Kept here is only the CDR3 DNA, which spans 42 bases and is read in frame from base 1. V was cut back by 0 bases and J by 4 bases, leaving a gap of 7 bases between them. In the germline V gene, CDR1 corresponds to LGHNA and CDR2 to YNFKEQ. The sample was CD4+ or CD8+ T cells sorted from blood, taken in a trial of the OX40 agonist ivuxolimab. The clonotype originates from an adult with an advanced solid tumor such as melanoma, head and neck, liver or kidney cancer. The V and J genes are TRBV4-2 and TRBJ1-5; no D gene can be assigned with confidence. The sequenced DNA: TGTGCCAGCAGCCAAGATTTCGGTAATCAGCCCCAGCATTTT. This yields the protein CASSQDFGNQPQHF.